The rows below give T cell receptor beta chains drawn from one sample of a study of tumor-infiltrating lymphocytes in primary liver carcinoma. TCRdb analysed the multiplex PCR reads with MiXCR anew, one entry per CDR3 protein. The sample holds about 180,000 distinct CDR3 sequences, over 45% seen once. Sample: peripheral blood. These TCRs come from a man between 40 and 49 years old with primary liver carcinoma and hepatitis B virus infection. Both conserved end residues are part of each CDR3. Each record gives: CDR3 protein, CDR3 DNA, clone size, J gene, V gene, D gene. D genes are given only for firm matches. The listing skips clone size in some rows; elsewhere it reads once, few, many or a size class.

CDR3 protein: CASSEATAGGETQYF; CDR3 DNA: TGTGCCAGCAGTGAAGCGACGGCGGGAGGAGAGACCCAGTACTTC; clone size: .; J gene: TRBJ2-5; V gene: TRBV6-5; D gene: TRBD2
CDR3 protein: CASWPGHSYNEQFF; CDR3 DNA: TGTGCCAGCTGGCCGGGACATTCCTACAATGAGCAGTTCTTC; clone size: many; J gene: TRBJ2-1; V gene: TRBV11-2; D gene: .
CDR3 protein: CASRHILDNPTQQYF; CDR3 DNA: TGTGCCAGCAGACACATCCTGGACAATCCTACGCAGCAGTACTTC; clone size: .; J gene: TRBJ2-7; V gene: TRBV11-2; D gene: .
CDR3 protein: CASSRGPGQGAEASF; CDR3 DNA: TGCGCCAGCAGCCGAGGACCGGGACAGGGGGCTGAAGCTTCCTTT; clone size: .; J gene: TRBJ1-1; V gene: TRBV4-1; D gene: TRBD1
CDR3 protein: CSVTTGEGTEAFF; CDR3 DNA: TGCAGCGTCACTACAGGTGAGGGCACTGAAGCTTTCTTT; clone size: many; J gene: TRBJ1-1; V gene: TRBV29-1; D gene: .
CDR3 protein: CAISRGNEQFF; CDR3 DNA: TGTGCCATCTCGAGAGGGAATGAGCAGTTCTTC; clone size: .; J gene: TRBJ2-1; V gene: TRBV14; D gene: .
CDR3 protein: CAWGGFTEAFF; CDR3 DNA: TGTGCCTGGGGGGGTTTCACTGAAGCTTTCTTT; clone size: .; J gene: TRBJ1-1; V gene: TRBV30; D gene: .
CDR3 protein: CASSYGGAELAKNIQYF; CDR3 DNA: TGTGCCAGCAGTTACGGGGGAGCAGAACTAGCCAAAAACATTCAGTACTTC; clone size: .; J gene: TRBJ2-4; V gene: TRBV6-6; D gene: .
CDR3 protein: CASSYLGRENYEQYF; CDR3 DNA: TGTGCCAGCAGTTATCTGGGGCGGGAGAACTACGAGCAGTACTTC; clone size: .; J gene: TRBJ2-7; V gene: TRBV6-6; D gene: TRBD2
CDR3 protein: CASSQDPPGNSLTSNRETQYF; CDR3 DNA: TGCGCCAGCAGCCAGGACCCCCCGGGAAATAGTCTCACCTCCAACCGGGAGACCCAGTACTTC; clone size: .; J gene: TRBJ2-5; V gene: TRBV4-1; D gene: .